This T cell receptor (beta chain) derives from a study of chemoradiotherapy in HPV16-positive cancers. Findings and limits, study-wide: Candidate HPV-specific clones and E7-related TCR motifs grew in tumor during treatment. Better recurrence-free survival went with HPV-responsive T-cell expansion in HPV16-positive patients. The functional HPV-specific definition rests on just a couple of HPV16-positive patients.

A word on this clone: Its antigen is undetermined.

In germline, CDR1 is SGHRS, CDR2 YFSETQ. Trimming stripped 5 bases from V and 5 bases from J, with 10 bases between. CDR3 length: 13 amino acids. The assay was immunoSEQ multiplex PCR, and TCRdb's table has in-frame clones only and misses some. This sample has about 20,000 clones; roughly 89% occur once, and the top ten carry roughly 2.3%. Repertoires were sampled repeatedly during chemoradiotherapy. V usage is TRBV5-1 and J usage is TRBJ1-4, with D unclear. The sample consisted of blood, taken from a patient who underwent chemoradiotherapy. This clonotype was sampled from a human donor with HPV-associated anogenital cancer. Written as DNA, the CDR3 is TGCGCCAGCAGACAGTTAGAGAATGAAAAACTGTTTTTT. Amino acid sequence: CASRQLENEKLFF.